These 19 T cell receptor beta chains came from one sample sequenced in a study of blood T cell repertoires in COVID-19. TCRdb keeps only in-frame clones here, not all; method: immunoSEQ multiplex PCR. The sample lists 350,000 to 550,000 clones, about 85% occurring once. The sequenced material came from PBMCs or T cells enriched from blood (not recorded which). The receptor set was obtained from a woman under 30 with acute COVID-19.

V usage is TRBV9 and J usage is TRBJ2-1; possible D gene TRBD2, 5 bases. V was pared by 0 bases and J by 9 bases, with 19 bases between. CDR1 SGDLS and CDR2 YYNGEE come from the germline V gene. The CDR3 is made up of 16 amino acids. In DNA, the CDR3 is TGTGCCAGCAGCGTAGAACAGCGTCTAGAGGGTGGTGAGCAGTTCTTC. It codes for CASSVEQRLEGGEQFF.

This clone was picked up one time. This chain uses TRBV14 with TRBJ1-6; the D gene is possibly TRBD1 (5 bases). Germline V lookup: CDR1 SGHDN, CDR2 FVKESK. Trimming left V 9 bases short and J 10 bases short, with 22 bases between. This CDR3 contains 15 residues. The CDR3 region has the DNA TGTGCCAGTATTGAATTTGCGGGGGTGGGGTCACCCCTCCACTTT. Residues: CASIEFAGVGSPLHF. Full variable domain (missing parts from reference TRBV14 and TRBJ1-6): EAGVTQFPSHSVIEKGQTVTLRCDPISGHDNLYWYRRVMGKEIKFLLHFVKESKQDESGMPNNRFLAERTGGTYSTLKVQPAELEDSGVYFCASIEFAGVGSPLHFGNGTRLTVT.

The chain is built from TRBV6-5 and TRBJ1-3; D is ambiguous. Germline assignment: CDR1 MNHEY and CDR2 SVGAGI. V was cut by 2 bases and J by 4 bases, with 12 bases left in between. The CDR3 is 15 residues long. The CDR3 region is CASSYTGSEGNTIYF. For the CDR3, the DNA is TGTGCCAGCAGTTACACCGGGTCGGAAGGAAACACCATATATTTT.

A single count supports this clone. The chain has TRBV10-3 and TRBJ1-2; 8 positions match TRBD1. CDR3 length: 17 residues. With 5 bases clipped from V and 5 bases from J, the junction kept 16 bases outside the gene matches. Germline CDR1 reads ENHRY; CDR2 reads SYGVKD. The CDR3 DNA sequence: TGTGCCATCAGTTCGACCGGGACAGGCCCCCCTACGTATGGCTACACCTTC. Protein sequence: CAISSTGTGPPTYGYTF.

The rearrangement links TRBV7-9 to TRBJ2-2, with 8 bases fitting TRBD2. The CDR3 spans 16 residues. The germline V gene encodes CDR1 SEHNR and CDR2 FQNEAQ (reference sequence). Unmatched junction bases numbered 10, after V lost 5 bases and J lost 5 bases. CDR3 bases: TGTGCCAGCAGCCAATCGGGGGGGTTTTGGACCGGGGAGCTGTTTTTT. It codes for CASSQSGGFWTGELFF.

This sequence joins TRBV27 and TRBJ2-3, with D unclear. The CDR3 covers 15 residues. The germline gives CDR1 MNHEY, CDR2 SMNVEV (reference sequence). V was pared by 0 bases and J by 2 bases, with 9 bases between. The CDR3 loop is CASSLSWSSTDTQYF. The CDR3 DNA sequence: TGTGCCAGCAGTTTATCTTGGAGCTCCACAGATACGCAGTATTTT.

V gene TRBV27 combines with J gene TRBJ2-7, with a weak D call TRBD1 (6 bases). CDR1 is MNHEY and CDR2 is SMNVEV in the germline V gene (reference sequence). The CDR3 is made up of 13 amino acids. V shed 6 bases and J shed 5 bases, with 14 bases lying between them. CDR3 region: CASSPTGGNEQYF. CDR3 DNA: TGTGCCAGCAGCCCCACTGGGGGCAACGAGCAGTACTTC.

In its sample, this clone was seen a few times. The chain has TRBV7-6 and TRBJ2-1, with 11 bases fitting TRBD2. CDR3 size: 16 residues. Germline lookup yields CDR1 SGHVS and CDR2 FNYEAQ. V trimming: 4 bases; J trimming: 4 bases; junction bases outside the gene matches: 6. Here the CDR3 reads CASSWDSSGGYNEQFF. The CDR3, as DNA: TGTGCCAGCAGCTGGGATTCTAGCGGGGGGTACAATGAGCAGTTCTTC.

This clone was picked up a small number of times. In DNA, the CDR3 is TGTGCCAGCAGGGCCAGCGTGTCCTACAATGAGCAGTTCTTC. Protein sequence: CASRASVSYNEQFF. The V gene is TRBV27, the J gene TRBJ2-1; D remains ambiguous. The CDR3 spans 14 residues. The germline CDR1 and CDR2 sequences are MNHEY and SMNVEV (reference sequence). Trimming cost V 6 bases and J 1 base, with 10 bases left between them.

The rearrangement links TRBV3-1 (or the pseudogene TRBV3-2) to TRBJ1-1; 10 bases fit TRBD1. Trimming cost V 3 bases and J 5 bases; bases outside gene matches: 9. This CDR3 spans 16 amino acids. Germline CDR1 LGHDT, CDR2 YNNKEL (reference sequence). The CDR3 coding sequence is TGTGCCAGCAGCCACCACTGGGGACAGGGGAGGACTGAAGCTTTCTTT. This sequence encodes CASSHHWGQGRTEAFF.

This chain joins TRBV25-1 and TRBJ2-5; 8 nucleotides line up with TRBD2. This CDR3 is built from 14 residues. Germline V gene data show CDR1 as MGHDK and CDR2 as SYGVNS. The V and J ends lost 6 bases and 3 bases, in that order; junction bases with no gene match: 6. The CDR3 DNA is TGTGCCAGCAGGGGAGGAGCGGGGGAAGAGACCCAGTACTTC. This encodes CASRGGAGEETQYF.

The V gene is TRBV29-1, the J gene TRBJ1-4; TRBD1 aligns across 8 bases. V lost 4 bases to trimming and J lost 4 bases; unmatched junction nucleotides: 2. CDR3 size: 13 residues. CDR1 is SQVTM and CDR2 is ANQGSEA in the germline V gene. CDR3 region: CSVAQGGNEKLFF. The CDR3, as DNA: TGCAGCGTTGCACAGGGGGGTAATGAAAAACTGTTTTTT.

The table lists this clone with a count of one. The rearrangement joins TRBV4-3 to TRBJ2-1; the match to TRBD1 covers 10 bases. Per the germline V gene, CDR1 is LGHNA and CDR2 is YSLEER. J gave up 2 bases and V 1 base, and 17 bases lay outside the gene matches. The CDR3 runs 21 residues. The CDR3 loop is CASSQGLDRGFASGPYNEQFF. In DNA form, the CDR3 reads TGCGCCAGCAGCCAAGGGTTGGACAGGGGGTTCGCTAGCGGACCCTACAATGAGCAGTTCTTC.

This clone was seen a single time. In nucleotides, the CDR3 is TGTGCCAGCGCCACCCGGGACGGGGGTCCAGATACGCAGTATTTT. Translated, it gives CASATRDGGPDTQYF. The chain links TRBV18 to TRBJ2-3; possible D gene TRBD2, 6 bases. The V gene lost 8 bases and the J gene lost 4 bases, with 19 bases spanning the gap. Germline V lookup: CDR1 KGHSH, CDR2 LQKENI. The CDR3 totals 15 residues.

The CDR3 is CASGHMDTEAFF. In nucleotides, the CDR3 is TGTGCTAGTGGTCACATGGACACTGAAGCTTTCTTT. This rearrangement joins TRBV12-5 to TRBJ1-1; D ambiguous. The germline V and J ends were trimmed by 5 bases and 3 bases, with 7 bases remaining between them. Per germline, CDR1 LGHNT and CDR2 FRNRAP. CDR3 length: 12 amino acids.

The chain is built from TRBV19 and TRBJ2-7; a possible D gene is TRBD1 (5 bases). Germline V lookup: CDR1 LNHDA, CDR2 SQIVND (reference sequence). The length of the CDR3 is 12 residues. V was shortened by 9 bases and J by 6 bases, with 15 bases between the two germline ends. This CDR3 is CASSDIKSEQYF. The CDR3 nucleotides read TGTGCCAGCTCGGACATCAAGTCCGAGCAGTACTTC.

V and J are TRBV28 and TRBJ2-1; 7 bases are a match to TRBD1. With V trimmed by 5 bases and J by 3 bases, 10 bases remained unmatched. The CDR3 is 16 residues long. CDR1 and CDR2 from the germline V gene are MDHEN and SYDVKM. CDR3 protein: CASSPPGQEIYNEQFF. The CDR3 nucleotides are TGTGCCAGCAGTCCGCCCGGACAGGAAATCTACAATGAGCAGTTCTTC.

The chain carries TRBV7-6 and TRBJ2-5, with TRBD2 matching over 11 bases. Looked up from germline, CDR1 is SGHVS and CDR2 is FNYEAQ. V was pared by 5 bases and J by 2 bases, with 4 bases of the junction left unmatched. CDR3 length: 15 residues. The CDR3 loop is CASSILAGGQETQYF. DNA for the CDR3: TGTGCCAGCAGCATTCTAGCGGGGGGACAAGAGACCCAGTACTTC. Using reference TRBV7-6 and TRBJ2-5 for the parts outside the CDR3, the full variable domain is GAGVSQSPRYKVTKRGQDVALRCDPISGHVSLYWYRQALGQGPEFLTYFNYEAQQDKSGLPNDRFSAERPEGSISTLTIQRTEQRDSAMYRCASSILAGGQETQYFGPGTRLLVL.

CDR3 in amino acids: CASSLGEGNYGYTF. In DNA form, the CDR3 reads TGTGCCAGCAGTCTCGGGGAGGGGAACTATGGCTACACCTTC. This chain links TRBV27 with TRBJ1-2; D may be TRBD1 (5 bases). The CDR3 consists of 14 residues. Germline-derived CDR1 and CDR2 are MNHEY and SMNVEV (reference sequence). V gave up 5 bases and J gave up 2 bases, with 12 bases separating them.